The clone carrying this TCR beta chain turned up a few times. This CDR3 spans 17 amino acids. Per germline, CDR1 SGHRS and CDR2 YFSETQ. V lost 3 bases to trimming and J lost 2 bases; unmatched junction nucleotides: 9. TCR cDNA, made by 5'RACE template switching, carried an added universal primer site and UMIs. Each CDR3 protein is one row after TCRdb ran MiXCR on the 5' RACE reads. The sample carries a few hundred thousand distinct CDR3 sequences, about 4% recorded once. This entry belongs to a study of T cells after yellow fever vaccination. The source of this sequence is a man aged 18 to 29 who received the YFV17D yellow fever vaccine. Sequenced here: PBMCs, sampled 5 days after the yellow fever booster vaccination. This chain links TRBV5-1 with TRBJ2-7; 12 bases line up with TRBD2. The CDR3 DNA follows: TGCGCCAGCAGCTGGAGACTAGCGGGGGCCACCACCTACGAGCAGTACTTC. Protein: CASSWRLAGATTYEQYF. Full variable domain (missing parts from reference TRBV5-1 and TRBJ2-7): KAGVTQTPRYLIKTRGQQVTLSCSPISGHRSVSWYQQTPGQGLQFLFEYFSETQRNKGNFPGRFSGRQFSNSRSEMNVSTLELGDSALYLCASSWRLAGATTYEQYFGPGTRLTVT.